What follows are 26 T cell receptor beta chains derived from one specimen sequenced in a study of early T cells in non-severe SARS-CoV-2 infection. A single record per CDR3 protein comes from TCRdb applying MiXCR to the 5' RACE reads. Here the sample spans 54,000 or so distinct CDR3 sequences, about 12% being singletons. The source material was whole blood. These receptors were taken from an adult who was a healthcare worker with PCR-confirmed SARS-CoV-2 infection or an uninfected control (not recorded which).

As to this clonotype: A read error may account for a junction end that differs from germline. The J gene is TRBJ2-3, the V gene TRBV7-7, with D unresolved. Germline loops: CDR1 SSHAT, CDR2 FNYEAQ (reference sequence). This CDR3 comprises 13 residues. DNA for the CDR3: TGTGCTAGCAGCTTAGAGTTCGGTGATACGCAGTATTTT. Protein sequence: CASSLEFGDTQYF. The entire variable domain, with the rest obtained from reference TRBV7-7 and TRBJ2-3, is as follows: GAGVSQSPRYKVTKRGQDVTLRCDPISSHATLYWYQQALGQGPEFLTYFNYEAQPDKSGLPSDRFSAERPEGSISTLTIQRTEQRDSAMYRCASSLEFGDTQYFGPGTRLTVL.

This clonotype turned up a few times. V usage is TRBV4-2 and J usage is TRBJ2-1; D is perhaps TRBD2 (5 bases). With 4 bases removed from V and 8 bases from J, the gap between germline ends came to 9 bases. Per the germline V gene, CDR1 is LGHNA and CDR2 is YNFKEQ. This CDR3 region has 12 residues. The CDR3 region is CASSPSGYEQFF. The CDR3 nucleotides read TGTGCCAGCAGCCCGAGCGGCTATGAGCAGTTCTTC.

The chain uses TRBV5-1 and TRBJ1-1; D remains unclear. V dropped 0 bases and J dropped 0 bases, with 6 bases sitting between them. The CDR3 consists of 14 residues. CDR1 SGHRS and CDR2 YFSETQ come from the germline V gene. The CDR3 DNA sequence: TGCGCCAGCAGCTTGGGGACTTTGAACACTGAAGCTTTCTTT. As protein: CASSLGTLNTEAFF.

The chain combines TRBV15 with TRBJ2-7; 8 bases align to TRBD2. The CDR3 spans 15 residues. From germline, CDR1 is LNHNV and CDR2 YYDKDF (reference sequence). V was pared by 1 base and J by 5 bases, with 7 bases of the junction left unmatched. DNA for the CDR3: TGTGCCACCAGCAGAGTGGCGGGAGGTATTAACGAGCAGTACTTC. This encodes CATSRVAGGINEQYF.

This clonotype was counted only a few times. The genes are TRBV27 and TRBJ2-7, with D perhaps matching TRBD1 or TRBD2 (5 bases each). Germline V gene data show CDR1 as MNHEY and CDR2 as SMNVEV (reference sequence). This CDR3 contains 14 residues. Trimming removed 4 bases from V and 12 bases from J, with 22 bases in between. This chain's CDR3 is CASSSDYYSSGLYF. The CDR3 coding sequence is TGTGCCAGCAGTTCCGATTACTATAGCTCGGGGCTGTACTTC.

This clonotype showed up many times. J is TRBJ2-6 and V is TRBV12-3 or TRBV12-4, with D maybe TRBD2 (6 bases). The CDR3 has 15 amino acids. V was clipped by 3 bases and J by 2 bases, with 8 bases between them. CDR3 region: CASSFRGAGANVLTF. CDR3 DNA: TGTGCCAGCAGTTTTCGCGGGGCTGGGGCCAACGTCCTGACTTTC.

This clonotype was observed many times. The chain recombines TRBV11-2 with TRBJ1-1; 7 positions match TRBD1. From germline, CDR1 is SGHAT and CDR2 FQNNGV. The trim removed 5 bases at V and 4 bases at J, leaving 16 bases unmatched. There are 17 residues in the CDR3. CDR3 sequence: CASSLPGGGGAGTEAFF. CDR3 DNA sequence: TGTGCCAGCAGCCTTCCGGGTGGAGGGGGCGCCGGCACTGAAGCTTTCTTT.

This clonotype was seen a few times. The rearrangement links TRBV12-3 or TRBV12-4 to TRBJ2-7, with unresolved D. V was trimmed by 5 bases and J by 3 bases, leaving 8 bases between them. This CDR3 is 12 amino acids long. The CDR3 reads CASSPNIYEQYF. CDR3 bases: TGTGCCAGCAGTCCGAACATCTACGAGCAGTACTTC.

This clonotype was detected a few times. The chain couples TRBV11-2 to TRBJ2-7; tentative D call: TRBD2 (5 bases). Deletions cut 1 base from V and 5 bases from J, with 9 bases between. Germline V gives CDR1 SGHAT, CDR2 FQNNGV. The CDR3 is 13 residues long. CDR3 in amino acids: CASSLGGSNEQYF. CDR3 bases: TGTGCCAGCAGCTTAGGTGGGAGCAACGAGCAGTACTTC.

The genes are TRBV7-3 and TRBJ1-1; TRBD1 matches 9 bases. Germline CDR1 and CDR2: SGHTA and FQGTGA. Trimming at V came to 2 bases and at J to 11 bases, leaving 9 bases not matched to a gene. CDR3 length: 14 residues. The CDR3 sequence: CASSLGSGDRDAFF. The DNA for the CDR3 is TGTGCCAGCAGCTTAGGCTCCGGGGACAGGGATGCTTTCTTT.

This clonotype occurred a few times. The chain couples TRBV5-1 to TRBJ1-3; the match to TRBD1 covers 7 bases. Germline CDR1 is SGHRS and CDR2 is YFSETQ. V was clipped by 4 bases and J by 0 bases; unmatched bases: 4. The CDR3 is 15 residues long. The CDR3 coding sequence is TGCGCCAGCAGCCTTACAGGGGTCTCTGGAAACACCATATATTTT. Amino acids: CASSLTGVSGNTIYF.

In its sample, this clonotype was seen many times. The rearrangement joins TRBV20-1 to TRBJ2-3, with D uncertain. The CDR3 loop spans 10 amino acids. Trimming shortened V by 6 bases and J by 3 bases, and 4 bases separated the two germline ends. The germline V gene encodes CDR1 DFQATT and CDR2 SNEGSKA (reference sequence). The CDR3 DNA reads TGCAGTGCAGGGACAGATACGCAGTATTTT. This sequence encodes CSAGTDTQYF.

In its sample, this clonotype was seen many times. The chain links TRBV11-2 to TRBJ1-1, with TRBD1 matching over 7 bases. J was trimmed by 4 bases and V by 8 bases; bases with no gene match: 7. The CDR3 extends over 13 amino acids. CDR1 and CDR2 from the germline V gene are SGHAT and FQNNGV. CDR3 region: CASRLQGSTEAFF. CDR3 bases: TGTGCCAGCCGACTACAGGGGAGCACTGAAGCTTTCTTT.

This clonotype was seen at least ten times. The V and J genes are TRBV20-1 and TRBJ2-2; D possibly matches TRBD1 or TRBD2 (5 bases each). This CDR3 is 13 amino acids long. Trimming pared 3 bases from V and 4 bases from J, leaving 9 bases between. CDR1 DFQATT and CDR2 SNEGSKA come from the germline V gene (reference sequence). The CDR3 nucleotides read TGCAGTGCTAGTCAGGGAGTCACCGGGGAGCTGTTTTTT. Translating gives CSASQGVTGELFF.

The chain uses TRBV6-5 and TRBJ1-5; no clear D. V lost 6 bases, J lost 2 bases, and 11 bases lay in between. The CDR3 totals 14 residues. In germline, CDR1 is MNHEY, CDR2 SVGAGI. The CDR3: CASSWTRGNQPQHF. The CDR3 DNA sequence: TGTGCCAGCAGCTGGACCCGGGGCAATCAGCCCCAGCATTTT.

The sample holds a few counts of this clonotype. The J gene is TRBJ1-1, the V gene TRBV29-1, with D uncertain. Germline CDR1 reads SQVTM; CDR2 reads ANQGSEA. With 3 bases removed from V and 7 bases from J, the gap between germline ends came to 6 bases. The CDR3 has 10 residues. CDR3 DNA sequence: TGCAGCGTTGAGGGAGTTGAAGCTTTCTTT. Translating it yields CSVEGVEAFF.

The V and J genes are TRBV28 and TRBJ2-2, with 7 bases matching TRBD1. This CDR3 has 16 amino acids. Germline V gene lookup returns CDR1 MDHEN and CDR2 SYDVKM. After removal of 1 base from V and 2 bases from J, the junction contained 4 bases not matched to a gene. This CDR3 reads CASSLFGQANTGELFF. The CDR3 coding sequence is TGTGCCAGCAGTTTATTCGGACAGGCCAACACCGGGGAGCTGTTTTTT.

This clonotype showed up many times. The CDR3 coding sequence is TGTGCCAGCAGTGTGGACAACAATGAGCAGTTCTTC. As protein: CASSVDNNEQFF. The V gene is TRBV2, the J gene TRBJ2-1; D possibly corresponds to TRBD1 (5 bases). Germline-derived CDR1 and CDR2 are SNHLY and FYNNEI. The CDR3 is 12 residues long. Trimming left V 4 bases short and J 5 bases short, with 6 bases between.

This clonotype has more than one count but fewer than ten. The chain carries TRBV30 and TRBJ1-2; no definite D call. Looked up from germline, CDR1 is GTSNPN and CDR2 is SVGIG (reference sequence). CDR3 length: 12 amino acids. V was shortened by 5 bases and J by 2 bases, with 9 bases between the two germline ends. The CDR3: CAWDHKNYGYTF. Here the CDR3 DNA reads TGTGCCTGGGACCACAAGAACTATGGCTACACCTTC.

The rearrangement joins TRBV29-1 to TRBJ1-5; D is possibly TRBD1 (5 bases). V lost 6 bases to trimming and J lost 4 bases, with 13 bases between them. This CDR3 has 13 amino acids. Looked up from germline, CDR1 is SQVTM and CDR2 is ANQGSEA. CDR3 residues: CSVGQGENQPQHF. CDR3 DNA: TGCAGCGTGGGCCAGGGAGAAAATCAGCCCCAGCATTTT.

At least ten counts were recorded for this clonotype. The genes are TRBV12-2 and TRBJ2-1; the table's D call, TRBD2, was not checked against the DNA. TRBV12-2 has pseudogene status. CDR3 length: 20 amino acids. CDR3: CASRLIGIAGGPSSYNEQFF. The DNA for the CDR3 is TGTGCAAGTCGCTTAATCGGGATAGCGGGGGGTCCAAGCTCCTACAATGAGCAGTTCTTC.

This chain links TRBV3-1 with TRBJ2-1, with 9 bases identical to TRBD2. The CDR3 extends over 14 amino acids. From germline, CDR1 is LGHDT and CDR2 YNNKEL (reference sequence). The V gene end was trimmed by 4 bases and the J gene end by 2 bases; junction bases not matched to a gene: 0. CDR3 sequence: CASSRGGAYNEQFF. The CDR3 bases are TGTGCCAGCAGCCGCGGGGGGGCCTACAATGAGCAGTTCTTC.

This clonotype was seen more than once but under ten times. This chain connects TRBV12-3 or TRBV12-4 to TRBJ1-5; no firm D call. The CDR3 covers 12 residues. Between the trimmed V and J ends, which lost 3 bases and 3 bases, there was a span of 3 bases. The CDR3 sequence is CASSFINQPQHF. The CDR3 region has the DNA TGTGCCAGCAGTTTTATCAATCAGCCCCAGCATTTT.

This clonotype has only a few counts. The chain employs TRBV7-2 and TRBJ2-2; D uncertain. The V end was cut by 4 bases, the J end by 6 bases, with 12 bases between. The CDR3 is made up of 14 amino acids. Germline lookup yields CDR1 SGHTA and CDR2 FQGNSA. This CDR3 reads CASSSWGFSGELFF. CDR3 coding DNA: TGTGCCAGCAGCTCCTGGGGATTTTCCGGGGAGCTGTTTTTT.

This clonotype was counted only a few times. CDR3 amino acids: CASSERGFLGEQFF. CDR3 nucleotides: TGTGCCAGCAGCGAGAGGGGATTCTTGGGTGAGCAGTTCTTC. The V call is TRBV11-2, the J call TRBJ2-1; D could derive from TRBD1 or TRBD2 (5 bases each). Germline V gene data show CDR1 as SGHAT and CDR2 as FQNNGV. CDR3 length equals 14 residues. V shed 5 bases and J shed 9 bases, with 17 bases lying between them.

The sample holds a few counts of this clonotype. V gene TRBV19 combines with J gene TRBJ1-2, with TRBD1 matching over 7 bases. V gave up 9 bases and J gave up 0 bases; unmatched junction bases: 13. This CDR3 has 16 residues. CDR1 and CDR2 from the germline V gene are LNHDA and SQIVND (reference sequence). CDR3 loop: CASLPTPGTANYGYTF. In nucleotides, the CDR3 is TGTGCCAGCCTTCCGACTCCAGGGACAGCTAACTATGGCTACACCTTC.